One and the same sample provided the 27 T cell receptor beta chains below, sequenced in a study of identical twins listed by TCRdb under 2016. The library was generated by 5' RACE. These reads were obtained on an Illumina HiSeq 2000. TCRdb passed the public sequencing reads through fastp at Q25 and MiXCR, retaining productive beta sequences. A single entry per CDR3 protein holds the most common genes and DNA from its merged rows. This sample holds about 520,000 distinct CDR3 sequences; 20% to 25% were observed only once. The leading ten clones occupy around 1% of the sample. These same data were also listed under a study on T cells expressing NK-cell markers.

Material for sequencing was CD4+ T cells sorted from blood. The receptors stem from a woman younger than 35 in good health.

The V call is TRBV5-6, the J call TRBJ2-7; D unresolved. This CDR3 has 13 residues. The V end lost 0 bases, the J end lost 0 bases, and 4 bases lay between the germline ends. Germline CDR1 reads SGHDT; CDR2 reads YYEEEE. The CDR3 DNA sequence: TGTGCCAGCAGCTTGGTCACCTCCTACGAGCAGTACTTC. Residues: CASSLVTSYEQYF.

The chain is built from TRBV12-3 or TRBV12-4 and TRBJ2-5, with 7 bases matching TRBD2. Trimming took 5 bases from V and 5 from J; bases not matched to a gene: 11. The CDR3 is made up of 15 amino acids. CDR3 sequence: CASSPNTGGVETQYF. The CDR3, as DNA: TGTGCCAGCAGTCCCAATACGGGAGGAGTTGAGACCCAGTACTTC.

The chain couples TRBV20-1 to TRBJ2-7, with 8 bases fitting TRBD2. CDR1 is DFQATT, CDR2 SNEGSKA, per germline (reference sequence). V lost 5 bases, J lost 6 bases, and 12 bases stayed unmatched. The CDR3 length is 14 residues. CDR3 amino acids: CSAPRPGTRTEQYF. CDR3 in DNA: TGCAGTGCTCCCCGTCCCGGGACTAGAACCGAGCAGTACTTC.

In this sample, this clonotype turned up a few times. This sequence joins TRBV7-8 and TRBJ2-1; TRBD2 is a possible D gene (5 bases). Germline CDR1 and CDR2: SGHVS and FQNEAQ. V was trimmed by 5 bases and J by 5 bases, leaving 16 bases between them. The CDR3 is 15 residues long. CDR3 region: CASSRTSSADNEQFF. CDR3 nucleotide sequence: TGTGCCAGCAGCCGTACTAGTTCAGCGGACAATGAGCAGTTCTTC.

This clonotype was seen a few times. The genes are TRBV6-6 and TRBJ1-1, with D uncertain. Trimming left V 8 bases short and J 0 bases short, with 7 bases between. This CDR3 has 12 amino acids. Per the germline V gene, CDR1 is MNHNY and CDR2 is SVGAGI (reference sequence). This CDR3 reads CASQRLNTEAFF. In DNA form, the CDR3 reads TGTGCCAGCCAGAGACTGAACACTGAAGCTTTCTTT.

Here the CDR3 DNA reads TGCAGTGCTAACCTAGCGGGAGTTGTTGAGCAGTTCTTC. Its protein product is CSANLAGVVEQFF. The chain has TRBV20-1 and TRBJ2-1, with 10 bases matching TRBD2. The CDR3 has 13 amino acids. Germline CDR1 is DFQATT and CDR2 is SNEGSKA (reference sequence). After removal of 4 bases from V and 9 bases from J, the junction contained 6 bases not matched to a gene.

This clonotype turned up a few times. CDR3 loop: CASRISGSSFHEQFF. CDR3 DNA: TGTGCCAGCAGGATCAGCGGGAGTTCGTTCCATGAGCAGTTCTTC. This chain links TRBV6-2 or TRBV6-3 with TRBJ2-1, with 8 bases identical to TRBD2. Germline V lookup: CDR1 MNHEY, CDR2 SVGEGT. V shed 6 bases and J 8 bases; nucleotides not matched to a gene: 12. The CDR3 length is 15 residues.

This clonotype was seen only a few times. J is TRBJ1-1 and V is TRBV6-6; D remains unclear. Germline CDR1 is MNHNY and CDR2 is SVGAGI (reference sequence). The length of the CDR3 is 13 residues. V was clipped by 6 bases and J by 0 bases, with 8 bases between them. The CDR3 DNA reads TGTGCCAGCAGGGAGTACTTGAACACTGAAGCTTTCTTT. Protein product: CASREYLNTEAFF.

The rearrangement uses TRBV20-1 and TRBJ2-1; perhaps TRBD2 as D (6 bases). Germline assignment: CDR1 DFQATT and CDR2 SNEGSKA (reference sequence). V lost 5 bases, J lost 1 base, and 18 bases lay in between. The CDR3 sequence is 16 residues long. Here the CDR3 DNA reads TGCAGTGCTTCTCGAGGAGGGAAGAAGTCCTACAATGAGCAGTTCTTC. Translating it yields CSASRGGKKSYNEQFF.

This clonotype showed up just a few times. The rearrangement uses TRBV29-1 and TRBJ1-5, with a possible D match to TRBD1 (6 bases). V lost 7 bases and J 3 bases, leaving 10 bases between the germline ends. The CDR3 covers 12 residues. Germline values: CDR1 SQVTM, CDR2 ANQGSEA. CDR3 nucleotides: TGCAGCGCGGGGGGCATCAATCAGCCCCAGCATTTT. Protein sequence: CSAGGINQPQHF.

The chain carries TRBV20-1 and TRBJ2-7, with TRBD2 matching over 14 bases. CDR3 length equals 14 residues. CDR1 DFQATT and CDR2 SNEGSKA come from the germline V gene (reference sequence). As DNA, the CDR3 is TGCTCAGGGACTAGCGGGAGTTATTCCTACGAGCAGTACTTC. Protein sequence: CSGTSGSYSYEQYF.

The chain links TRBV7-2 to TRBJ2-1; D is perhaps TRBD1 or TRBD2 (6 bases each). The V and J ends lost 4 bases and 7 bases respectively, with 14 bases between them. Germline V gives CDR1 SGHTA, CDR2 FQGNSA. This CDR3 spans 14 amino acids. The CDR3 loop reads CASSSGGQSNEQFF. CDR3 bases: TGTGCCAGCAGCTCCGGGGGACAATCTAATGAGCAGTTCTTC.

J is TRBJ1-1 and V is TRBV20-1; 7 nucleotides agree with TRBD1. The CDR3 consists of 14 residues. Germline V lookup: CDR1 DFQATT, CDR2 SNEGSKA (reference sequence). Trimming took 3 bases from V and 1 from J; bases not matched to a gene: 5. CDR3 region: CSARRRDRNTEAFF. The DNA for the CDR3 is TGCAGTGCTAGGCGCCGGGACAGGAACACTGAAGCTTTCTTT.

This clonotype showed up just a few times. CDR3 bases: TGCAGTGCTAGTTCACGGAGGGCGTCACCCCTCCACTTT. It codes for CSASSRRASPLHF. The V call is TRBV20-1, the J call TRBJ1-6; D is unresolved. CDR1 and CDR2 from the germline V gene are DFQATT and SNEGSKA (reference sequence). The length of the CDR3 is 13 residues. The germline V and J ends were trimmed by 3 bases and 10 bases, with 13 bases remaining between them.

This clonotype has just a few counts. This rearrangement joins TRBV12-3 or TRBV12-4 to TRBJ2-5; no reliable D call. Trimming pared 2 bases from V and 10 bases from J, leaving 14 bases between. The CDR3 contains 13 residues. The CDR3, as DNA: TGTGCCAGCAGTTTATTAGGCAGTAGTAACCAGTACTTC. It yields the protein CASSLLGSSNQYF.

J is TRBJ2-1 and V is TRBV29-1; D uncertain. CDR3 length: 11 amino acids. V dropped 4 bases and J dropped 6 bases, with 7 bases sitting between them. The germline V gene has CDR1 SQVTM and CDR2 ANQGSEA. CDR3 sequence: CSVGTVNEQFF. The CDR3 nucleotides read TGCAGCGTTGGTACAGTCAATGAGCAGTTCTTC.

The J gene is TRBJ1-6, the V gene TRBV12-3 or TRBV12-4; no clear D gene. Trimming took 7 bases from V and 8 from J, leaving 9 bases between them. The CDR3 runs to 12 residues. CDR3 sequence reads: CASTFDYSPLHF. The CDR3 coding sequence is TGTGCCAGCACTTTCGATTATTCACCCCTCCACTTT.

Here the CDR3 DNA reads TGTGCCAGCAGCAGTGGACTAGTAGGGAACACCGGGGAGCTGTTTTTT. Encoded protein: CASSSGLVGNTGELFF. The chain carries TRBV12-1 and TRBJ2-2; the table's TRBD2 call for D was not verified on the DNA. TRBV12-1 is reported as a pseudogene. The CDR3 covers 16 residues.

The sample holds a few counts of this clonotype. The chain is built from TRBV12-3 or TRBV12-4 and TRBJ1-5; the D gene is possibly TRBD1 (5 bases). This CDR3 is built from 16 residues. The V end lost 5 bases, the J end lost 7 bases, and 21 bases lay between the germline ends. The CDR3: CASSVGTPNRGQPQHF. Here the CDR3 DNA reads TGTGCCAGCAGTGTGGGGACCCCCAACCGCGGACAGCCCCAGCATTTT.

This clonotype was picked up a small number of times. The rearrangement links TRBV12-3 or TRBV12-4 to TRBJ1-2; D is unclear. The CDR3 extends over 13 amino acids. Trimming left V 1 base short and J 4 bases short, with 7 bases between. The CDR3 protein is CASSLGGFYGYTF. The CDR3 DNA follows: TGTGCCAGCAGTTTAGGAGGGTTCTATGGCTACACCTTC.

Notes on this clonotype: One end of the junction is discordant with germline, which a read error may explain. V is TRBV5-1 and J is TRBJ2-1; TRBD2 is a possible D gene (5 bases). Germline V gene sequence: CDR1 SGHRS, CDR2 YFSETQ. The CDR3 totals 11 residues. As DNA, the CDR3 is TGCGCCAGCAGATTGGAGGTGTGGCAGTTCTTC. It translates to CASRLEVWQFF.

J is TRBJ1-2 and V is TRBV3-1; D may be TRBD1 (5 bases). CDR3 length: 13 amino acids. Trimming removed 3 bases at V and 6 bases at J, with 11 bases between. CDR1 and CDR2 from the germline V gene are LGHDT and YNNKEL (reference sequence). Here the CDR3 DNA reads TGTGCCAGCAGCCAGCAGGGATACGATGGCTACACCTTC. Its translation is CASSQQGYDGYTF.

This clonotype was picked up one time. The chain recombines TRBV19 with TRBJ2-6, with D perhaps matching TRBD1 (5 bases). The CDR3 is 15 amino acids. The germline V and J ends were trimmed by 10 bases and 2 bases, with 15 bases remaining between them. Looked up from germline, CDR1 is LNHDA and CDR2 is SQIVND (reference sequence). CDR3 amino acids: CATATREAGANVLTF. In DNA form, the CDR3 reads TGTGCCACCGCTACCAGGGAAGCTGGGGCCAACGTCCTGACTTTC.

This clonotype has only a few counts. The rearrangement uses TRBV29-1 and TRBJ1-2; D gene unclear. CDR1 and CDR2 from the germline V gene are SQVTM and ANQGSEA. Trimming took off 2 bases at V and 3 bases at J, with 7 bases between the two ends. This CDR3 region has 12 residues. CDR3 sequence: CSVEPGDYGYTF. CDR3 coding DNA: TGCAGCGTTGAACCTGGTGACTATGGCTACACCTTC.

This clonotype came up a few times. V gene TRBV5-4 combines with J gene TRBJ2-1; the match to TRBD1 covers 10 bases. Germline loops: CDR1 SGHNT, CDR2 YYREEE (reference sequence). Trimming took 3 bases from V and 6 from J; bases not matched to a gene: 21. The CDR3 totals 20 residues. This CDR3 is CASSSKYGGTPGQGSNEQFF. The CDR3 region has the DNA TGTGCCAGCAGCTCAAAGTATGGGGGGACACCGGGACAGGGGAGCAATGAGCAGTTCTTC.

As regards this clonotype: A much bigger clone sits one base away, suggesting this may be a read error. The rearrangement joins TRBV3-1 to TRBJ2-5; 10 nucleotides line up with TRBD1. Germline loops: CDR1 LGHDT, CDR2 YNNKEL (reference sequence). The CDR3 runs 15 residues. J was trimmed by 1 base and V by 6 bases; bases with no gene match: 5. The CDR3 DNA reads TGTGCCAGCAGACTCTGGACAGGGGGCCAAGAGACCCAGTACTTC. Translating it yields CASRLWTGGQETQYF.

V usage is TRBV5-1 and J usage is TRBJ2-7, with a tentative D call TRBD1 (6 bases). This CDR3 comprises 14 residues. Germline CDR1 is SGHRS and CDR2 is YFSETQ. The V and J ends lost 8 bases and 0 bases respectively, with 15 bases between them. CDR3 in DNA: TGCGCCAGTTCTTGGGGGCCTACCTCCTACGAGCAGTACTTC. Encoded protein: CASSWGPTSYEQYF.